The 10 T cell receptor beta chains below come from one sample, sequenced in a study of blood T cells in healthy people across ages. Next came a second PCR, run for about 6 to 12 cycles, which used a sample-barcoded 5' primer along with a J-beta primer mix. TCRdb fed the 5' RACE reads into MiXCR, producing one record per CDR3 protein. The sample includes 2 million or so distinct CDR3 sequences, just under 50% of them seen just once. Sequenced input: blood. The receptors shown here come from a woman aged 40 to 50 in good health.

CDR3 protein: CASSQSEAGIGTDTQYF. The DNA for the CDR3 is TGTGCCAGCAGCCAATCGGAAGCGGGGATCGGCACAGATACGCAGTATTTT. The chain employs TRBV4-2 and TRBJ2-3; 7 nucleotides match TRBD2. Germline V gene data show CDR1 as LGHNA and CDR2 as YNFKEQ. The CDR3 sequence is 17 residues long. Trimming at V came to 2 bases and at J to 1 base, leaving 9 bases not matched to a gene.

This clonotype came up once. The chain combines TRBV20-1 with TRBJ1-4; D call uncertain. V lost 3 bases and J lost 7, with 9 bases in between. Germline CDR1 is DFQATT and CDR2 is SNEGSKA (reference sequence). The CDR3 length is 12 residues. In DNA, the CDR3 is TGCAGTGCTAGGCGGGGTGCTGAAAAACTGTTTTTT. Translation: CSARRGAEKLFF.

Worth noting for this clonotype: A much larger clone differs by one base, so this may be a read error. The chain uses TRBV14 and TRBJ2-4, with D tentatively TRBD1 or TRBD2 (5 bases each). The J call may be mistaken, given a closer DNA end match to TRBJ2-5. The CDR3 length is 13 residues. The germline V gene has CDR1 SGHDN and CDR2 FVKESK. The CDR3 DNA reads as TGTGCCAGCAGCCGACAGAGGGCAGAGACCCAGTACTTC. Translated: CASSRQRAETQYF.

A word on this clonotype: Relative to the germline gene, one junction end is altered; a read error may explain this. This chain links TRBV7-9 with TRBJ2-1; 8 bases align to TRBD1. The CDR3 runs 16 residues. Germline V gene sequence: CDR1 SEHNR, CDR2 FQNEAQ (reference sequence). The DNA of the CDR3 is TGTGCCAGCAGCCGGCCTCAGGGGGCCCTTTACAATGAGCGGTTCTTC. This codes for CASSRPQGALYNERFF.

The CDR3 protein is CASSSGRPSYNEQYF. The CDR3 nucleotides read TGTGCCAGCAGCTCCGGTAGGCCTTCCTACAATGAGCAGTACTTC. V and J are TRBV7-2 and TRBJ2-1; D not certain. The J call is uncertain, as TRBJ2-7 better fits the DNA end. Germline CDR1 reads SGHTA; CDR2 reads FQGNSA. The CDR3 has 15 amino acids.

This clonotype appeared a few times. J is TRBJ2-1 and V is TRBV4-3; maybe TRBD1 (5 bases). Germline CDR1 reads LGHNA; CDR2 reads YSLEER. V dropped 1 base and J dropped 6 bases, with 10 bases sitting between them. The CDR3 covers 14 residues. CDR3 sequence: CASSQAQGANEQFF. CDR3 DNA: TGCGCCAGCAGCCAAGCCCAAGGGGCCAATGAGCAGTTCTTC.

The table lists this clonotype with a few counts. The chain couples TRBV6-5 to TRBJ1-4; D is possibly TRBD1 (6 bases). Germline CDR1 is MNHEY and CDR2 is SVGAGI. This CDR3 has 17 amino acids. V lost 3 bases to trimming and J lost 7 bases, with 21 bases between them. CDR3 bases: TGTGCCAGCAGTTATACGCGTCGGGGGGCGCGGGGTGAAAAACTGTTTTTT. This codes for CASSYTRRGARGEKLFF.

The table lists this clonotype with a few counts. The rearrangement uses TRBV27 and TRBJ2-7; D is undetermined. V was cut by 2 bases and J by 5 bases, with 10 bases left in between. Germline V gives CDR1 MNHEY, CDR2 SMNVEV (reference sequence). The CDR3 extends over 13 amino acids. As DNA, the CDR3 is TGTGCCAGCAGTTTAGGGGAACGACACGAGCAGTACTTC. Its protein product is CASSLGERHEQYF.

This chain joins TRBV3-1 and TRBJ2-5, with 8 bases lining up with TRBD2. With 4 bases clipped from V and 3 bases from J, the junction kept 4 bases outside the gene matches. There are 14 residues in the CDR3. The germline CDR1 and CDR2 sequences are LGHDT and YNNKEL (reference sequence). The CDR3 nucleotides are TGTGCCAGCAGCCCGCGACTAGCGAAAGAGACCCAGTACTTC. It yields the protein CASSPRLAKETQYF.

The CDR3 coding sequence is TGTGCCAGCACCAACGGGGGGTCAGGGCAGCCCCAGCATTTT. Translation gives CASTNGGSGQPQHF. V usage is TRBV6-2 or TRBV6-3 and J usage is TRBJ1-5, with D possibly matching TRBD1 (5 bases). This CDR3 contains 14 residues. Germline assignment: CDR1 MNHEY and CDR2 SVGEGT. Trimming left V 7 bases short and J 7 bases short, with 17 bases between.